Below, 30 T cell receptor beta chains from the same sample are listed, as sequenced in a study of cytomegalovirus exposure and HLA in healthy donors (dated by TCRdb to about 2017). The library was made by the immunoSEQ multiplex PCR assay. For the multiplex PCR, a mixture combining 60 forward primers for TCR Vbeta segments and 13 reverse primers for TCR Jbeta segments was used. This immuneACCESS table, as held by TCRdb, lists in-frame sequences with V and J called but not all clones. Of the missing ones, under half trace to an unresolved V gene in checked studies; the others have no known cause. Here the sample has 200,000 to 250,000 clones; about three quarters occur a single time. The ten most abundant clones make up about 0.47% of the sample. The sequenced sample consisted of PBMCs. Receptor source: a boy between 5 and 17 years old in good health and CMV-seronegative.

The rearrangement joins TRBV19 to TRBJ2-7; no clear D gene. In germline, CDR1 is LNHDA, CDR2 SQIVND (reference sequence). V was trimmed by 3 bases and J by 3 bases, leaving 15 bases between them. The CDR3 has 15 residues. The chain's CDR3 is CASSIRGSLSYEQYF. CDR3 DNA sequence: TGTGCCAGTAGTATCCGAGGCAGCTTAAGCTACGAGCAGTACTTC.

V usage is TRBV10-3 and J usage is TRBJ1-1; 7 bases map to TRBD1. There are 12 residues in the CDR3. Germline values: CDR1 ENHRY, CDR2 SYGVKD. The V and J ends lost 10 bases and 10 bases, in that order; junction bases with no gene match: 12. CDR3 sequence reads: CATFRTGCGAFF. The DNA for the CDR3 is TGTGCCACCTTTAGGACAGGCTGCGGAGCTTTCTTT.

The CDR3 bases are TGTGCCAGTAGTCAAGTAGTCGGGGGTACTGAAGCTTTCTTT. It encodes CASSQVVGGTEAFF. The rearrangement joins TRBV19 to TRBJ1-1; D possibly corresponds to TRBD1 (5 bases). Germline loops: CDR1 LNHDA, CDR2 SQIVND (reference sequence). Trimming stripped 5 bases from V and 5 bases from J, with 15 bases between. The CDR3 extends over 14 amino acids.

The rearrangement uses TRBV6-5 and TRBJ2-7; perhaps TRBD2 as D (6 bases). Germline loops: CDR1 MNHEY, CDR2 SVGAGI. Trimming took 6 bases from V and 5 from J, leaving 17 bases between them. The CDR3 length is 14 residues. This chain's CDR3 is CASSFVGGNDEQYF. The CDR3 region has the DNA TGTGCCAGCAGCTTCGTTGGAGGGAACGACGAGCAGTACTTC.

The gene calls are TRBV10-1 and TRBJ2-7; 8 bases match TRBD1. Germline V CDR1 and CDR2: WNHNN, SYGVQD (reference sequence). The length of the CDR3 is 13 residues. J gave up 7 bases and V 4 bases, and 6 bases lay outside the gene matches. The CDR3 reads CASSADRAGEQYF. The DNA for the CDR3 is TGCGCCAGCAGTGCGGACAGGGCGGGGGAGCAGTACTTC.

This rearrangement joins TRBV19 to TRBJ2-5; 7 bases map to TRBD1. Germline V gene sequence: CDR1 LNHDA, CDR2 SQIVND (reference sequence). The length of the CDR3 is 13 residues. After removal of 10 bases from V and 2 bases from J, the junction contained 7 bases not matched to a gene. CDR3 residues: CATSGQVQETQYF. The CDR3 DNA follows: TGTGCCACCTCCGGACAGGTACAAGAGACCCAGTACTTC.

The gene calls are TRBV27 and TRBJ1-1; 9 positions agree with TRBD1. The CDR3 sequence is 15 residues long. Germline V gives CDR1 MNHEY, CDR2 SMNVEV (reference sequence). J was trimmed by 6 bases and V by 6 bases; bases with no gene match: 11. The CDR3 DNA reads as TGTGCCAGCAGCCTCCGGGGACAGGGTCGGGCTGAAGCTTTCTTT. It translates to CASSLRGQGRAEAFF.

This chain uses TRBV28 with TRBJ1-5; 8 bases align to TRBD1. The CDR3 extends over 14 amino acids. V lost 6 bases, J lost 2 bases, and 3 bases stayed unmatched. Germline-derived CDR1 and CDR2 are MDHEN and SYDVKM. This CDR3 is CASREGQGNQPQHF. The CDR3 nucleotides read TGTGCCAGCAGGGAGGGACAGGGCAATCAGCCCCAGCATTTT.

The CDR3 protein is CASSSRTAQNTEAFF. The CDR3 nucleotides are TGTGCCAGCAGTTCCCGGACAGCCCAGAACACTGAAGCTTTCTTT. The rearrangement joins TRBV6-5 to TRBJ1-1; D perhaps matches TRBD1 (6 bases). V gave up 4 bases and J gave up 1 base, with 13 bases separating them. The germline V gene encodes CDR1 MNHEY and CDR2 SVGAGI. This CDR3 has 15 amino acids.

This clone was picked up a small number of times. The gene calls are TRBV11-3 and TRBJ2-7; D gene ambiguous. The CDR3 totals 14 residues. Germline V gene lookup returns CDR1 SGHNT and CDR2 YENEEA. Trimming took off 1 base at V and 2 bases at J, with 9 bases between the two ends. The CDR3 DNA is TGTGCCAGCAGCTTAGCCACTCGAACCTACGAGCAGTACTTC. This encodes CASSLATRTYEQYF.

A remark on this clone: One end of the junction does not line up with germline, which may come from a read error. The rearrangement uses TRBV7-9 and TRBJ2-7, with a possible D match to TRBD1 (6 bases). In germline, CDR1 is SEHNR, CDR2 FQNEAQ (reference sequence). The CDR3 has 14 residues. The CDR3 sequence: CSSSFQGSTHEQYF. CDR3 nucleotide sequence: TGTTCCAGCAGCTTTCAGGGGAGTACACACGAGCAGTACTTC.

The chain carries TRBV29-1 and TRBJ1-2; perhaps TRBD1 as D (5 bases). Germline CDR1 SQVTM, CDR2 ANQGSEA. With 2 bases removed from V and 5 bases from J, the gap between germline ends came to 9 bases. There are 12 residues in the CDR3. The CDR3 bases are TGCAGCGTTGAACCAGGGATTTATGGCTACACCTTC. Translating gives CSVEPGIYGYTF.

The CDR3 sequence: CASSLAGLAGVNEQFF. For the CDR3, the DNA is TGTGCCAGCAGCTTAGCTGGACTAGCGGGAGTCAATGAGCAGTTCTTC. The gene calls are TRBV13 and TRBJ2-1, with TRBD2 matching 13 bases. The CDR3 covers 16 residues. The germline V gene has CDR1 PRHDT and CDR2 FYEKMQ (reference sequence). Trimming took 1 base from V and 6 from J; bases not matched to a gene: 3. The entire variable domain, with the rest obtained from reference TRBV13 and TRBJ2-1, is as follows: AAGVIQSPRHLIKEKRETATLKCYPIPRHDTVYWYQQGPGQDPQFLISFYEKMQSDKGSIPDRFSAQQFSDYHSELNMSSLELGDSALYFCASSLAGLAGVNEQFFGPGTRLTVL.

This clone was observed once. This chain links TRBV5-4 with TRBJ1-5; 9 bases map to TRBD1. This CDR3 contains 17 residues. After removal of 4 bases from V and 0 bases from J, the junction contained 8 bases not matched to a gene. Germline loops: CDR1 SGHNT, CDR2 YYREEE (reference sequence). CDR3 bases: TGTGCCAGCAGCAGAGGACAGGGGTTTTATAGCAATCAGCCCCAGCATTTT. It specifies CASSRGQGFYSNQPQHF.

The chain couples TRBV5-4 to TRBJ2-7, with TRBD1 matching over 9 bases. V was pared by 3 bases and J by 6 bases, with 7 bases of the junction left unmatched. CDR1 is SGHNT, CDR2 YYREEE, per germline (reference sequence). The CDR3 length is 14 residues. The CDR3 loop is CASSSQGQGREQYF. The CDR3, as DNA: TGTGCCAGCAGCTCGCAGGGACAGGGACGCGAGCAGTACTTC.

The DNA of the CDR3 is TGCGCCAGCAGCTCCCCCGGACAGGTCCCCTACGAGCAGTACTTC. Translated: CASSSPGQVPYEQYF. The rearrangement joins TRBV5-1 to TRBJ2-7; the match to TRBD1 covers 7 bases. The trim removed 3 bases at V and 2 bases at J, leaving 8 bases unmatched. This CDR3 is built from 15 residues. Germline V gene sequence: CDR1 SGHRS, CDR2 YFSETQ.

In its sample, this clone was seen once. This chain connects TRBV2 to TRBJ2-3; 8 positions agree with TRBD2. The length of the CDR3 is 15 residues. The V and J ends lost 8 bases and 8 bases, in that order; junction bases with no gene match: 15. Germline CDR1 is SNHLY and CDR2 is FYNNEI. CDR3 sequence: CASGRWVGRAPTQYF. CDR3 nucleotide sequence: TGTGCCAGCGGGAGGTGGGTCGGGAGGGCCCCTACGCAGTATTTT.

The gene calls are TRBV5-4 and TRBJ2-7; 9 bases map to TRBD1. The CDR3 contains 16 residues. CDR1 is SGHNT and CDR2 is YYREEE in the germline V gene (reference sequence). Trimming cost V 4 bases and J 2 bases; bases outside gene matches: 10. The CDR3 region is CASSLGGTGKTYEQYF. In DNA, the CDR3 is TGTGCCAGCAGCCTCGGGGGGACAGGGAAAACCTACGAGCAGTACTTC.

The J gene is TRBJ2-3, the V gene TRBV5-1; D gene unclear. CDR1 and CDR2 (germline): SGHRS, YFSETQ. The CDR3 has 14 residues. The germline V and J ends were trimmed by 3 bases and 5 bases, with 13 bases remaining between them. Written as DNA, the CDR3 is TGCGCCAGCAGCTCGAATACTGGCGGAGATACGCAGTATTTT. Its protein is CASSSNTGGDTQYF.

V and J are TRBV5-1 and TRBJ2-3; TRBD2 aligns across 8 bases. The CDR3 runs to 14 residues. Losses at the gene ends were 7 bases for V and 6 bases for J; bases not matched to a gene: 10. In germline, CDR1 is SGHRS, CDR2 YFSETQ. CDR3 sequence: CASRQPGGADTQYF. The CDR3, as DNA: TGCGCCAGCCGACAGCCGGGGGGGGCGGATACGCAGTATTTT.

This clone came up a few times. This chain links TRBV7-9 with TRBJ1-2; 9 nucleotides align to TRBD1. V shed 2 bases and J 10 bases; nucleotides not matched to a gene: 8. Per the germline V gene, CDR1 is SEHNR and CDR2 is FQNEAQ (reference sequence). This CDR3 contains 14 residues. The CDR3 bases are TGTGCCAGCAGCTTATCAGGGACAGGGAGCGACTACACCTTC. Translated: CASSLSGTGSDYTF. The full variable domain, with the rest looked up from reference TRBV7-9 and TRBJ1-2, is DTGVSQNPRHKITKRGQNVTFRCDPISEHNRLYWYRQTLGQGPEFLTYFQNEAQLEKSRLLSDRFSAERPKGSFSTLEIQRTEQGDSAMYLCASSLSGTGSDYTFGSGTRLTVV.

This clone was observed a single time. This sequence joins TRBV19 and TRBJ1-4; tentative D call: TRBD1 (5 bases). CDR3 length equals 13 residues. Trimming took off 6 bases at V and 8 bases at J, with 13 bases between the two ends. Germline CDR1 is LNHDA and CDR2 is SQIVND (reference sequence). The CDR3 here is CASSASRGEKLFF. In DNA form, the CDR3 reads TGTGCCAGTAGCGCTTCTAGGGGAGAAAAACTGTTTTTT.

To note about this clone: The same CDR3 can be traced to other DNA sequences in this sample. This chain links TRBV2 with TRBJ1-2; maybe TRBD1 (5 bases). This CDR3 is 14 amino acids long. In germline, CDR1 is SNHLY, CDR2 FYNNEI. The germline V and J ends were trimmed by 5 bases and 8 bases, with 18 bases remaining between them. The DNA of the CDR3 is TGTGCCAGCAGTCCAACCCTATGGGGGGACGGCTACACCTTC. It translates to CASSPTLWGDGYTF. The variable domain in full, completed from reference TRBV2 and TRBJ1-2, reads EPEVTQTPSHQVTQMGQEVILRCVPISNHLYFYWYRQILGQKVEFLVSFYNNEISEKSEIFDDQFSVERPDGSNFTLKIRSTKLEDSAMYFCASSPTLWGDGYTFGSGTRLTVV.

The chain uses TRBV11-3 and TRBJ1-1; D call uncertain. The germline CDR1 and CDR2 sequences are SGHNT and YENEEA. V was trimmed by 3 bases and J by 2 bases, leaving 7 bases between them. The CDR3 is made up of 13 amino acids. Here the CDR3 reads CASSLQQNTEAFF. The CDR3 DNA reads as TGTGCCAGCAGCTTGCAACAAAACACTGAAGCTTTCTTT.

This chain joins TRBV19 and TRBJ2-2, with no clear D. V lost 3 bases and J lost 4, with 12 bases in between. Germline values: CDR1 LNHDA, CDR2 SQIVND (reference sequence). This CDR3 spans 15 amino acids. The CDR3 reads CASSIRDWATGELFF. The CDR3 DNA reads as TGTGCCAGTAGTATCCGAGATTGGGCCACCGGGGAGCTGTTTTTT.

The chain has TRBV6-5 and TRBJ2-7; possibly TRBD2 for D (7 bases). Germline values: CDR1 MNHEY, CDR2 SVGAGI. This CDR3 region has 15 residues. V lost 8 bases and J 2 bases, leaving 19 bases between the germline ends. For the CDR3, the DNA is TGTGCCAGCTCCTTCACGGGGGGCCGGACCTACGAGCAGTACTTC. Protein sequence: CASSFTGGRTYEQYF.

This chain uses TRBV19 with TRBJ1-1; TRBD1 might be the D (5 bases). V was shortened by 3 bases and J by 5 bases, with 10 bases between the two germline ends. Germline V gene lookup returns CDR1 LNHDA and CDR2 SQIVND (reference sequence). This CDR3 has 13 amino acids. CDR3 bases: TGTGCCAGTAGTATTCAGGGAGGAACTGAAGCTTTCTTT. As protein: CASSIQGGTEAFF.

The V gene is TRBV13, the J gene TRBJ1-1; D unclear. V lost 4 bases and J lost 5, with 8 bases in between. This CDR3 contains 12 residues. CDR1 PRHDT and CDR2 FYEKMQ come from the germline V gene (reference sequence). The CDR3 sequence is CASSSSSTEAFF. The CDR3 bases are TGTGCCAGCAGCTCCAGTTCGACTGAAGCTTTCTTT.

The gene calls are TRBV5-4 and TRBJ1-1, with D tentatively TRBD1 (6 bases). This CDR3 spans 16 amino acids. V lost 4 bases and J lost 5, with 21 bases in between. Germline V gives CDR1 SGHNT, CDR2 YYREEE (reference sequence). The CDR3 reads CASSHNRWTVLTEAFF. The CDR3 DNA is TGTGCCAGCAGCCACAACAGGTGGACAGTATTGACTGAAGCTTTCTTT. Filled out from reference TRBV5-4 and TRBJ1-1, the complete variable domain reads ETGVTQSPTHLIKTRGQQVTLRCSSQSGHNTVSWYQQALGQGPQFIFQYYREEENGRGNFPPRFSGLQFPNYSSELNVNALELDDSALYLCASSHNRWTVLTEAFFGQGTRLTVV.

This chain joins TRBV7-8 and TRBJ2-7; D is possibly TRBD1 (6 bases). Germline V gene sequence: CDR1 SGHVS, CDR2 FQNEAQ. V was trimmed by 4 bases and J by 9 bases, leaving 13 bases between them. The CDR3 contains 12 residues. CDR3 sequence (DNA): TGTGCCAGCAGCTCCCGCAGGGGTCGGCAGTACTTC. Translating it yields CASSSRRGRQYF.